Below, one T cell receptor (beta chain) is given with its context. Its antigen is not known. The sample originates from a study of response to subunit inactivated influenza vaccine. General study results and limits: Each seasonal influenza vaccination, the authors suggested, recruits few new T cells.

Trimming shortened V by 6 bases and J by 7 bases, and 13 bases separated the two germline ends. The CDR3 has 13 amino acids. Germline V gene data show CDR1 as MNHNY and CDR2 as SVGAGI (reference sequence). TCRdb reprocessed the RT-PCR reads via MiXCR and lists one record per CDR3 protein. The sample has about 310,000 distinct CDR3 sequences, about 20% seen once. This sequence joins TRBV6-6 and TRBJ2-1, with D possibly TRBD2 on 6 matching bases. Sequenced material: PBMCs from blood, taken less than 22 months after vaccination. This TCR was sampled from a man between 50 and 75 years old who received an inactivated influenza vaccine. Here the CDR3 reads CASRQDGGNEQFF. DNA for the CDR3: TGTGCCAGCAGACAAGATGGGGGGAATGAGCAGTTCTTC.